The clone carrying this T cell receptor beta chain was observed a handful of times. The antigen remains unidentified. The length of the CDR3 is 17 residues. The V and J ends lost 0 bases and 3 bases, in that order; junction bases with no gene match: 6. Germline V gene sequence: CDR1 MNHEY, CDR2 SMNVEV (reference sequence). This sample is part of a study of blood T cells in healthy people across ages. General study points: Naive T cell percentage and TCR beta diversity correlated strongly. Versus aged donors, long-lived donors had higher diversity and more naive CD4+ cells.

Next came a second PCR, run for about 6 to 12 cycles, which used a sample-barcoded 5' primer along with a J-beta primer mix. TCRdb processed the 5' RACE reads anew with MiXCR; each CDR3 protein has one entry. The data contain some 730,000 distinct CDR3 sequences, about 24% of them singletons. About 9.9 milliliters of peripheral blood were drawn from each donor. The chain joins TRBV27 to TRBJ2-2; 8 bases agree with TRBD2. The clonotype originates from a man aged 65 to 85 in good health. Sequencing was performed on blood. DNA for the CDR3: TGTGCCAGCAGTTTATCGAATCTAGCGGGTTACACCGGGGAGCTGTTTTTT. Amino acid sequence: CASSLSNLAGYTGELFF.